This TCR beta chain comes out of a study of T-cell reconstitution after alpha-beta-depleted transplantation in children. The authors prepared the TCRbeta library with unique molecular identifiers. TCRdb re-called the PCR reads through MiXCR, storing one row per CDR3 protein. The sample holds about 830,000 distinct CDR3 sequences, 15% to 20% seen once. In its sample, this clonotype was seen a few times. Its specificity is not known. Points from the study as a whole: Where alpha-beta T cells came from about two months after transplant was reportedly several hundred expanded graft clones. T-cell counts and diversity at one year post-transplant came mainly from newly produced T cells. Surviving recipient T cells and intrathymic progenitors accounted for some patients' high TCRbeta diversity at day 60.

The receptor was isolated from a male patient under 18 who had a stem cell transplant for acute lymphoblastic leukemia, so the T cells may come from the graft donor. Here the sequenced sample was PBMCs, mostly from graft donor cells, taken 360 days after TCRalphabeta/CD19-depleted stem cell transplant.

The CDR3 spells CASSDQGGSGANVLTF. The CDR3 nucleotides read TGTGCCAGCAGTGACCAGGGAGGGTCTGGGGCCAACGTCCTGACTTTC. V gene TRBV2 combines with J gene TRBJ2-6, with 7 bases aligning to TRBD2. V was clipped by 3 bases and J by 1 base; unmatched bases: 3. The germline CDR1 and CDR2 sequences are SNHLY and FYNNEI. The CDR3 is 16 residues long.